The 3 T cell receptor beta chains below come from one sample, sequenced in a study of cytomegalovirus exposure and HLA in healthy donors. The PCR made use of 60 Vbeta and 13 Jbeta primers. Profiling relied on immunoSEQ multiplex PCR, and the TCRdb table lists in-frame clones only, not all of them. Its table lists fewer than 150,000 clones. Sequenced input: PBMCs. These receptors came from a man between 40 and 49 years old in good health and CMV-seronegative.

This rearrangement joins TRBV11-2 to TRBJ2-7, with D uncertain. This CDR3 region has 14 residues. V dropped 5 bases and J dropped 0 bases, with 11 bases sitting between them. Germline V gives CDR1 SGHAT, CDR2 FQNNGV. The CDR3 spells CASSPLQVSYEQYF. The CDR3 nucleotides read TGTGCCAGCAGCCCCTTGCAGGTCTCCTACGAGCAGTACTTC.

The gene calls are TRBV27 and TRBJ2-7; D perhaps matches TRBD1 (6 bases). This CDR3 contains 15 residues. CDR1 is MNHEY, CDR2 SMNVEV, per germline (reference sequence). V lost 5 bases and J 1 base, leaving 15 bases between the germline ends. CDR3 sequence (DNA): TGTGCCAGCAGTGGAGGACAGTCTTTTTCCTACGAGCAGTACTTC. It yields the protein CASSGGQSFSYEQYF.

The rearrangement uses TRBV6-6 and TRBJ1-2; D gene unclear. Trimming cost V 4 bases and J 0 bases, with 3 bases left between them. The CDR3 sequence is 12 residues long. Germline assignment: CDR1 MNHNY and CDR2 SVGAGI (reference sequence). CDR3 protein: CASSSTNYGYTF. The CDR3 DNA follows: TGTGCCAGCAGTTCAACTAACTATGGCTACACCTTC.